The 14 T cell receptor beta chains in this list originate from one sample, sequenced in a study of cytomegalovirus exposure and HLA in healthy donors. Primers included in the PCR were 60 Vbeta and 13 Jbeta primers. Measured with immunoSEQ multiplex PCR; TCRdb has only the in-frame clones, and not every one. The sample lists about 300,000 clones, around 86% occurring once. Sequences were obtained from PBMCs. These TCRs come from a middle-aged man in good health and CMV-seropositive.

V is TRBV9 and J is TRBJ2-1; 10 nucleotides match TRBD2. Losses at the gene ends were 2 bases for V and 5 bases for J; bases not matched to a gene: 13. The CDR3 consists of 18 residues. The germline gives CDR1 SGDLS, CDR2 YYNGEE. CDR3 DNA: TGTGCCAGCAGCGTTTCCAGCGGGAGGGCCAATAGGGACAATGAGCAGTTCTTC. It codes for CASSVSSGRANRDNEQFF.

This chain links TRBV27 with TRBJ2-2, with D maybe TRBD1 (6 bases). The germline V and J ends were trimmed by 8 bases and 3 bases, with 16 bases remaining between them. The CDR3 totals 15 residues. In germline, CDR1 is MNHEY, CDR2 SMNVEV (reference sequence). The CDR3 DNA follows: TGTGCCAGCCAAACAGGGTGGGCCTACACCGGGGAGCTGTTTTTT. Translation: CASQTGWAYTGELFF.

The rearrangement joins TRBV5-6 to TRBJ2-2; D is perhaps TRBD1 (6 bases). Looked up from germline, CDR1 is SGHDT and CDR2 is YYEEEE. V was trimmed by 3 bases and J by 0 bases, leaving 12 bases between them. This CDR3 contains 16 residues. The CDR3 coding sequence is TGTGCCAGCAGCTACACAGGGCGTGCGAACACCGGGGAGCTGTTTTTT. Residues: CASSYTGRANTGELFF.

The rearrangement joins TRBV5-1 to TRBJ2-2, with 9 bases that match TRBD2. The germline gives CDR1 SGHRS, CDR2 YFSETQ. V was pared by 3 bases and J by 6 bases, with 21 bases of the junction left unmatched. The CDR3 length is 20 residues. Here the CDR3 DNA reads TGCGCCAGCAGCTACCTAGCGAGTATTGCGGGAGGGAAAGAGGCCGGGGAGCTGTTTTTT. This codes for CASSYLASIAGGKEAGELFF.

This sequence joins TRBV21-1 and TRBJ2-3; the tabulated D call, TRBD2, remains unverified against the DNA. TRBV21-1 is recorded as a pseudogene. The CDR3 runs 13 residues. CDR3 sequence: CACSGRGTDTQYF. Written as DNA, the CDR3 is TGTGCCTGTAGCGGGAGGGGCACAGATACGCAGTATTTT.

The rearrangement uses TRBV29-1 and TRBJ1-1; TRBD1 agrees at 8 bases. The germline V gene has CDR1 SQVTM and CDR2 ANQGSEA. This CDR3 has 14 amino acids. The junction had 8 bases not matched to a gene; V was cut back by 7 bases and J by 1 base. Here the CDR3 reads CSARTTGGNTEAFF. CDR3 nucleotide sequence: TGCAGCGCGCGCACTACAGGGGGGAACACTGAAGCTTTCTTT.

A note on this clone: At one end the junction does not follow the germline gene, possibly because of a read error. This chain joins TRBV6-5 and TRBJ2-1; 8 bases fit TRBD2. The germline V gene has CDR1 MNHEY and CDR2 SVGAGI. This CDR3 region has 16 residues. The CDR3 sequence: CASSYSLTSADNEQFF. DNA for the CDR3: TGTGCCAGCAGCTACTCTTTGACTAGCGCCGACAATGAGCAGTTCTTC.

This chain uses TRBV9 with TRBJ2-7; TRBD1 aligns across 9 bases. Per the germline V gene, CDR1 is SGDLS and CDR2 is YYNGEE. The CDR3 runs to 13 residues. Unmatched junction bases numbered 4, after V lost 4 bases and J lost 5 bases. The CDR3 DNA follows: TGTGCCAGCAGCCCCCGGGACAGGGACGAGCAGTACTTC. Its protein product is CASSPRDRDEQYF.

This clone was recorded only once. The chain recombines TRBV28 with TRBJ2-5; D remains unclear. This CDR3 comprises 14 residues. In germline, CDR1 is MDHEN, CDR2 SYDVKM. V dropped 5 bases and J dropped 1 base, with 11 bases sitting between them. CDR3 in amino acids: CASSRLSLQETQYF. The DNA for the CDR3 is TGTGCCAGCAGTCGGTTAAGTCTCCAAGAGACCCAGTACTTC.

The chain couples TRBV6-1 to TRBJ2-1; 7 positions agree with TRBD2. There are 16 residues in the CDR3. The J segment lost 2 bases and the V segment lost 4 bases, leaving 8 bases of the junction unmatched. Germline values: CDR1 MNHNS, CDR2 SASEGT. The CDR3 coding sequence is TGTGCCAGCAGTGCTTTGGCGGGGGAGACCTACAATGAGCAGTTCTTC. This translates into CASSALAGETYNEQFF.

This chain uses TRBV6-1 with TRBJ2-7, with a possible D match to TRBD2 (5 bases). The CDR3 sequence is 16 residues long. Germline V gene sequence: CDR1 MNHNS, CDR2 SASEGT. The ends were cut back, 1 base at V and 0 bases at J, with 13 bases in the middle. CDR3: CASSEEGGWSSYEQYF. The CDR3 DNA reads TGTGCCAGCAGTGAAGAAGGCGGGTGGAGCTCCTACGAGCAGTACTTC.

This clone has just a few counts. The genes are TRBV4-2 and TRBJ2-7; 9 bases map to TRBD2. J gave up 1 base and V 0 bases, and 4 bases lay outside the gene matches. Germline CDR1 is LGHNA and CDR2 is YNFKEQ. This CDR3 is built from 16 residues. In nucleotides, the CDR3 is TGTGCCAGCAGCCAAGATTCGACTAGCGGTTCCTACGAGCAGTACTTC. This translates into CASSQDSTSGSYEQYF.

DNA of the CDR3: TGTGCCACCGGGTGGGGGGACAATCAGCCCCAGCATTTT. Residues: CATGWGDNQPQHF. The genes are TRBV7-2 and TRBJ1-5; D possibly corresponds to TRBD1 (5 bases). The CDR3 consists of 13 residues. Germline V CDR1 and CDR2: SGHTA, FQGNSA. Trimming took off 10 bases at V and 3 bases at J, with 13 bases between the two ends.

The J gene is TRBJ2-2, the V gene TRBV14; TRBD1 aligns across 7 bases. CDR3 size: 13 residues. Germline CDR1 reads SGHDN; CDR2 reads FVKESK. With V trimmed by 4 bases and J by 6 bases, 2 bases remained unmatched. Here the CDR3 reads CASSPTGPGELFF. The CDR3 coding sequence is TGTGCCAGCAGCCCGACAGGGCCCGGGGAGCTGTTTTTT. Full variable domain (outside the CDR3, taken from reference TRBV14 and TRBJ2-2): EAGVTQFPSHSVIEKGQTVTLRCDPISGHDNLYWYRRVMGKEIKFLLHFVKESKQDESGMPNNRFLAERTGGTYSTLKVQPAELEDSGVYFCASSPTGPGELFFGEGSRLTVL.